This T cell receptor beta chain was sequenced for a study of blood T cell repertoires in COVID-19. Study information: The United States, Italy and Spain supplied acute and convalescent COVID-19 samples. From T cells, B-cell-depleted T cells, or PBMCs came the material, which was cDNA or gDNA.

Membership in each cohort depended on participant-reported clinical history. Authors' analysis steps: Scientists estimated how many nucleated cells there were by amplifying reference gene primers. Measured with immunoSEQ multiplex PCR; TCRdb has only the in-frame clones, and not every one. V, J and clone size are taken as reported in that table, and D and trimming were inferred from the DNA itself. The table shows hundreds of thousands of clones, with roughly 87% occurring only once. The V gene lost 2 bases and the J gene lost 0 bases, with 7 bases spanning the gap. This CDR3 spans 14 amino acids. Germline CDR1 is MNHNS and CDR2 is SASEGT.

This TCR was sampled from a woman in her twenties or thirties who had recovered from COVID-19. The sequenced sample was PBMCs or T cells enriched from blood (not recorded which). This chain joins TRBV6-1 and TRBJ1-2; D is unresolved. CDR3 sequence (DNA): TGTGCCAGCAGTGAACAAACGGCTAACTATGGCTACACCTTC. Its translation is CASSEQTANYGYTF.